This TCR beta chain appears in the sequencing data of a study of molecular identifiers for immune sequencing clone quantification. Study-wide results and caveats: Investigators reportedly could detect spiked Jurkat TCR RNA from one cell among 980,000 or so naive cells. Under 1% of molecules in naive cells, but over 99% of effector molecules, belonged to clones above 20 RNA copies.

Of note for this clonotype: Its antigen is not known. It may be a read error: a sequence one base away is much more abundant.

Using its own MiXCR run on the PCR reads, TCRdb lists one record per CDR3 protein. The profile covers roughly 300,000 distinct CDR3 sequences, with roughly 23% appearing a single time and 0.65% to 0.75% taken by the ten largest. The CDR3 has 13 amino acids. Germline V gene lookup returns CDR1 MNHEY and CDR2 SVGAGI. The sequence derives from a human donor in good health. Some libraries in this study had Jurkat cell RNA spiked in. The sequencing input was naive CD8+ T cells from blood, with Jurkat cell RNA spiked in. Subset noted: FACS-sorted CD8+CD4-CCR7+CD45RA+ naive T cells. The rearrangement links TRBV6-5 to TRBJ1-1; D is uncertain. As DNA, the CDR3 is TGTGCCGGCAGTCTCCTTAGGGTGACTGAAGCTTTCTTT. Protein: CAGSLLRVTEAFF.